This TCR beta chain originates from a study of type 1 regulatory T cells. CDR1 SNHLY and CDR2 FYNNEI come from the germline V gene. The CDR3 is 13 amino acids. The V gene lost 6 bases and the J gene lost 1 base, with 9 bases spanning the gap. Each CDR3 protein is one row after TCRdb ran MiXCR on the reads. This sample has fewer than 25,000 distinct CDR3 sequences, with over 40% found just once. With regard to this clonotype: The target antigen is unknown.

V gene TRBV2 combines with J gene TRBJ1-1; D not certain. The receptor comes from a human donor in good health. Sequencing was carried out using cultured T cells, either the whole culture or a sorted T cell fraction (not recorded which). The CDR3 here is CASRMAENTEAFF. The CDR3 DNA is TGTGCCAGCAGAATGGCTGAGAACACTGAAGCTTTCTTT.